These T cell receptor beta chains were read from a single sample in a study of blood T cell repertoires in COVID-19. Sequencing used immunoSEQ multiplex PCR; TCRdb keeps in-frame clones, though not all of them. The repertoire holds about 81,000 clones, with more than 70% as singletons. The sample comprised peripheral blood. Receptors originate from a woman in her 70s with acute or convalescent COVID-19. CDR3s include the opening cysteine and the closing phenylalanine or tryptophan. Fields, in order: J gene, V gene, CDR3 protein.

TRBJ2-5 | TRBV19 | CASSIAGGAFTETQYF
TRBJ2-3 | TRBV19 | CASSQLADPSGTDTQYF
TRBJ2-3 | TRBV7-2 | CASSPRGDTQYF
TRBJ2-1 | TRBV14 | CASSRSASGAHEQFF
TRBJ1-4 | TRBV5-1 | CASHEGATNEKLFF
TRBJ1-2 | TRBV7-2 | CASSLRGAWEGNYGYTF
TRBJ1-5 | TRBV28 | CASSPQSGAGGNQPQHF
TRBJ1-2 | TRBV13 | CASSLAPGGQLNYGYTF
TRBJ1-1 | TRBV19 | CASSSVGVEAFF
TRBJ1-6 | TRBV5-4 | CASSLGFSHYNSPLHF
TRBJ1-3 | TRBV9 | CASSVAGFSGNTIYF
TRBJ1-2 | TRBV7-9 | CASSLLGGAEGYTF
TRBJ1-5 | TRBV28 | CASSSPRQPQHF
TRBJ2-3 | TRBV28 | CASRATSGTRDTQYF
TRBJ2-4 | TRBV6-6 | CASSPAGQGITKNIQYF
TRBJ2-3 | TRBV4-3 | CASSPRGTGGGTDTQYF
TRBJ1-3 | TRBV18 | CASSPTFEGNTIYF
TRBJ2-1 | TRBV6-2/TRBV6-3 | CASSYSRDRMGSYNEQFF
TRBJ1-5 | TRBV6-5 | CASSSTVYSNQPQHF
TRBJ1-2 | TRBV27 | CASSLSGYDRGFYGYTF
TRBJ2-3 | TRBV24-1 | CATGKGGTDTQYF
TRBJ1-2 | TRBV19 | CASSPTTGGGTNYGYTF
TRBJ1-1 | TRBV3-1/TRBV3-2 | CASSQGRNGRGAAFF
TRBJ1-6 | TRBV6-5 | CATGYVNSPLHF
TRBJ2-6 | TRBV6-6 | CAGESGANVLTF
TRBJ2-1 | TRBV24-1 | CATSVNPGGPNEQFF
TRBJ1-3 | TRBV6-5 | CASRTRDSSGNTIYF
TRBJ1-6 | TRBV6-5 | CASSSGGVGDSPLHF
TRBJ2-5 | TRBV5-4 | CASSSRLAGEETQYF
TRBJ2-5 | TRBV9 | CASSGSVEPHETQYF
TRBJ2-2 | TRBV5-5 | CASSPRETENTGELFF
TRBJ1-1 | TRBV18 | CASSAGESTEAFF
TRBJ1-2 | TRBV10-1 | CASSESKERGYTF
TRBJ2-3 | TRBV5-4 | CASRAVLITDTQYF
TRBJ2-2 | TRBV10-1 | CASSPDRDTGELFF
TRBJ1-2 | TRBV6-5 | CASSNPGNSYGYTF
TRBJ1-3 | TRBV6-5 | CASQGVGGNTIYF
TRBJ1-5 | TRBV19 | CASSMAASNQPQHF
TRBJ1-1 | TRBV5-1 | CASSSGGTNTEAFF
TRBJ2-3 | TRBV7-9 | CASSSSSGSTDTQYF
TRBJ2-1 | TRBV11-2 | CASSLVGGAGTYNEQFF
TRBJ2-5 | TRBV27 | CASSLRPRDRSGETQYF
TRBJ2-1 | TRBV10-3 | CAIDSGAGNEQFF
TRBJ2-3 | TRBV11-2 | CASSLGAGGLLGTQYF
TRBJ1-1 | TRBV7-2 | CASSFRGNTEAFF
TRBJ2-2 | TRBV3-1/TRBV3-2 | CASSQGLAENTGELFF
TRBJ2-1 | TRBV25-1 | CASSEPPGTYNEQFF
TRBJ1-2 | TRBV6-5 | CASKGGTGGADGYTF
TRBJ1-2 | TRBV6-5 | CATSLGDYGYTF
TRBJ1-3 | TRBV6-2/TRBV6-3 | CASSYRQGPGNTIYF
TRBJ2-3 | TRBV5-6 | CASSPWTSTDTQYF
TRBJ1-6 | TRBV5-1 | CASARQGEGSPLHF
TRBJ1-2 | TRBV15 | CATRTGGERGYYGYTF
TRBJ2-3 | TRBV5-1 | CASSPEGFTDTQYF